Following are 14 T cell receptor beta chains from one sample sequenced in a study of breast tumors, draining lymph nodes, adjacent tissues. TCRdb analysed the multiplex PCR reads with MiXCR anew, one entry per CDR3 protein. The table lists about 300,000 distinct CDR3 sequences, under 35% of them singletons. Samples came from axillary lymph nodes draining the breast cancer. The sequencing sample was made of axillary lymph node tissue. These receptors were collected from a female donor with breast cancer. Some clones in this sample may be carry-over from other donors' samples.

This clonotype has a count of ten or more. A read error may explain this, as a much larger clone is one base away. J is TRBJ2-6 and V is TRBV7-3; TRBD1 aligns across 9 bases. This CDR3 contains 18 residues. Germline V CDR1 and CDR2: SGHTA, FQGTGA. Written as DNA, the CDR3 is TGTGCCAGCAGCTTAATAGGGACAGGGCTCTCTGGGGCCCACGTCCTGACTTTC. Translated, it gives CASSLIGTGLSGAHVLTF.

The chain links TRBV11-2 to TRBJ2-5; D not certain. The V gene lost 1 base and the J gene lost 1 base, with 13 bases spanning the gap. Germline lookup yields CDR1 SGHAT and CDR2 FQNNGV. The CDR3 length is 16 residues. In DNA, the CDR3 is TGTGCCAGCAGCTTAGCCTGGGCAGCCCCCCAAGAGACCCAGTACTTC. Its protein product is CASSLAWAAPQETQYF.

The CDR3 reads CASRSGTSRYNEQFF. The CDR3 nucleotides are TGTGCCAGCAGATCCGGGACTAGCAGGTACAATGAGCAGTTCTTC. The rearrangement uses TRBV6-6 and TRBJ2-1, with TRBD2 matching 9 bases. The CDR3 has 15 amino acids. Trimming cost V 6 bases and J 4 bases; bases outside gene matches: 7. Germline V gene sequence: CDR1 MNHNY, CDR2 SVGAGI (reference sequence).

This clonotype was recorded at least ten times. The gene calls are TRBV7-2 and TRBJ2-6; no clear D gene. This CDR3 region has 15 residues. V was clipped by 5 bases and J by 0 bases, with 8 bases between them. Germline lookup yields CDR1 SGHTA and CDR2 FQGNSA. CDR3 sequence reads: CASSPSASGANVLTF. The CDR3 DNA reads TGTGCCAGCAGCCCCTCCGCCTCTGGGGCCAACGTCCTGACTTTC.

In this sample, this clonotype turned up many times. The chain is built from TRBV15 and TRBJ2-7, with D possibly matching TRBD2 (6 bases). V dropped 0 bases and J dropped 7 bases, with 10 bases sitting between them. The CDR3 runs 13 residues. Germline assignment: CDR1 LNHNV and CDR2 YYDKDF (reference sequence). The CDR3 sequence: CATSRDQEGEQYF. In DNA, the CDR3 is TGTGCCACCAGCAGAGATCAGGAGGGGGAGCAGTACTTC.

In regard to this clonotype: It may be a read error: a sequence one base away is much more abundant. The CDR3 does not end in the conserved phenylalanine or tryptophan, so this is likely a read error. Here the CDR3 reads CSARRTGGNEQFL. In DNA form, the CDR3 reads TGCAGTGCTAGAAGGACAGGGGGTAATGAGCAGTTCCTC. The V and J genes are TRBV20-1 and TRBJ2-1; the match to TRBD1 covers 10 bases. Looked up from germline, CDR1 is DFQATT and CDR2 is SNEGSKA (reference sequence). V dropped 2 bases and J dropped 7; count of bases not matched to a gene: 2. This CDR3 contains 13 residues.

Note on this clonotype: The junction departs from germline at one end; a sequencing error may be responsible. The chain is built from TRBV20-1 and TRBJ2-3; 7 bases are shared with TRBD2. The CDR3 runs to 14 residues. The germline gives CDR1 DFQATT, CDR2 SNEGSKA (reference sequence). Here the CDR3 reads CSLAGAGATDMQYF. CDR3 bases: TGCAGTCTTGCTGGTGCGGGAGCTACAGATATGCAGTATTTT.

This clonotype was counted ten times or more. The gene calls are TRBV2 and TRBJ2-3; D possibly corresponds to TRBD2 (6 bases). V was pared by 4 bases and J by 3 bases, with 8 bases between. Germline assignment: CDR1 SNHLY and CDR2 FYNNEI. The CDR3 loop spans 13 amino acids. The DNA of the CDR3 is TGTGCCAGCAGTGGGACTATAACAGATACGCAGTATTTT. This encodes CASSGTITDTQYF.

This clonotype has at least ten counts. The V gene is TRBV9, the J gene TRBJ2-3; a weak D match, TRBD2 (7 bases). Trimming removed 4 bases from V and 2 bases from J, with 17 bases in between. This CDR3 has 16 residues. CDR1 is SGDLS and CDR2 is YYNGEE in the germline V gene. CDR3 DNA: TGTGCCAGCAGCCCGGGGGGAGGGGACATCACAGATACGCAGTATTTT. It is translated as CASSPGGGDITDTQYF. Full variable domain (remainder filled in from reference TRBV9 and TRBJ2-3): DSGVTQTPKHLITATGQRVTLRCSPRSGDLSVYWYQQSLDQGLQFLIQYYNGEERAKGNILERFSAQQFPDLHSELNLSSLELGDSALYFCASSPGGGDITDTQYFGPGTRLTVL.

There are many counts of this clonotype. This chain uses TRBV29-1 with TRBJ2-1, with TRBD2 as a possible D gene (5 bases). The CDR3 loop spans 15 amino acids. The germline V gene has CDR1 SQVTM and CDR2 ANQGSEA. Trimming stripped 4 bases from V and 0 bases from J, with 13 bases between. The CDR3 bases are TGCAGCGTTGGATTCTTGGCGGGCTCCTACAATGAGCAGTTCTTC. It specifies CSVGFLAGSYNEQFF.

Many counts were recorded for this clonotype. The V call is TRBV5-8, the J call TRBJ2-6; possible D gene TRBD1, 5 bases. Looked up from germline, CDR1 is SGHTS and CDR2 is YDEGEE. V lost 0 bases and J lost 0, with 16 bases in between. This CDR3 has 19 amino acids. CDR3 protein: CASSLDWRQTSSGANVLTF. Written as DNA, the CDR3 is TGTGCCAGCAGCTTGGATTGGAGACAGACCTCCTCTGGGGCCAACGTCCTGACTTTC.

In its sample, this clonotype was seen many times. The chain joins TRBV10-3 to TRBJ2-3, with 13 bases that match TRBD2. J gave up 5 bases and V 6 bases, and 8 bases lay outside the gene matches. CDR1 and CDR2 from the germline V gene are ENHRY and SYGVKD. The CDR3 has 16 residues. CDR3 loop: CAISPKLAGGIDTQYF. The CDR3 bases are TGTGCCATCAGCCCCAAACTAGCGGGAGGGATAGATACGCAGTATTTT.

This clonotype has a handful of counts. The V call is TRBV3-1, the J call TRBJ2-3; 7 positions agree with TRBD2. J was trimmed by 6 bases and V by 6 bases; bases with no gene match: 0. CDR1 LGHDT and CDR2 YNNKEL come from the germline V gene (reference sequence). The CDR3 sequence is 11 residues long. This CDR3 is CASRLADTQYF. The CDR3 DNA reads as TGTGCCAGCAGACTAGCGGATACGCAGTATTTT.

The chain recombines TRBV12-3 or TRBV12-4 with TRBJ2-2; a possible D gene is TRBD1 (5 bases). This CDR3 region has 12 residues. V lost 4 bases, J lost 8 bases, and 8 bases lay in between. This chain's CDR3 is CASSSWTGELFF. The CDR3 DNA is TGTGCCAGCAGTTCCTGGACAGGGGAGCTGTTTTTT.